This is a list of T cell receptor beta chains from one sample in a study of T cells in Graves' hyperthyroidism and ophthalmopathy. TCRdb reprocessed the multiplex PCR reads via MiXCR and lists one record per CDR3 protein. The repertoire holds under 650,000 distinct CDR3 sequences, with 15% to 20% as singletons. Material: blood. These receptors all stem from a woman aged 25-40 years with Graves' hyperthyroidism. CDR3s include the opening cysteine and the closing phenylalanine or tryptophan.

15	TRBV20-1	TRBJ1-1	CSAGDASVGNTEAFF
15	TRBV3-1	TRBJ1-1	CASSPSDRVGTEAFF
15	TRBV7-3	TRBJ2-1	CASSLGTSGSAEQFF
15	TRBV9	TRBJ2-3	CASTPGGPNTDTQYF
12	TRBV19	TRBJ2-7	CASSRGTVEQYF
12	TRBV20-1	TRBJ2-7	CSASGQPYEQYF
15	TRBV7-2	TRBJ1-3	CASSLVQGIGNTIYF
15	TRBV24-1	TRBJ1-5	CATSDGGQVNQPQHF
14	TRBV12-3/TRBV12-4	TRBJ2-5	CASTKAGGRETQYF
11	TRBV24-1	TRBJ2-1	CATSEGVEQFF
15	TRBV15	TRBJ1-5	CATSRDRGGVQPQHF
14	TRBV7-9	TRBJ2-3	CASSLPEGTDTQYF
14	TRBV3-1	TRBJ1-5	CASSQQGSSQPQHF
15	TRBV5-1	TRBJ1-5	CATSVRVDSNQPQHF
15	TRBV20-1	TRBJ2-7	CSARTGTRDSYEQYF
17	TRBV6-9	TRBJ2-1	CASSFLPGGSGREEQFF
14	TRBV6-1	TRBJ2-3	CASELAGHTDTQYF
17	TRBV30	TRBJ2-3	CAWSYTTGLAFTDTQYF
14	TRBV30	TRBJ2-1	CAWSRGIADNERFF
15	TRBV4-1	TRBJ2-7	CASSQSDTANYEQYF
14	TRBV28	TRBJ1-5	CASSPGTTHQPQHF
14	TRBV6-2/TRBV6-3	TRBJ2-7	CASSYAGVEYEQYF
9	TRBV29-1	TRBJ2-5	CSVEETQYF
16	TRBV7-2	TRBJ2-3	CASSHRGEGGTDTQYF
17	TRBV20-1	TRBJ2-2	CSARVEGGDLNTGELFF
13	TRBV20-1	TRBJ2-1	CSANVGRGNEQFF
15	TRBV27	TRBJ2-1	CASSLQVAGANEQFF
15	TRBV20-1	TRBJ1-5	CSANRLQGRVLPQHF
16	TRBV28	TRBJ2-1	CASSFYTGVPYNEQFF
12	TRBV5-5	TRBJ2-5	CASSRNRGTQYF